These 10 T cell receptor beta chains were sequenced from one sample in a study of human T cells and chemical hapten exposure. The sample's time point: patch test 1, 2 weeks after DPC sensitization. Treatment denoted: therapeutic diphenylcyclopropenone sensitization with weekly scalp DPC. Each CDR3 protein gets one entry after TCRdb re-called the RACE reads with MiXCR. The table records under 120,000 distinct CDR3 sequences, about 10% of them present only once. The input for sequencing was whole blood, taken in connection with sensitization to the hapten diphenylcyclopropenone (DPC). These receptors all stem from a woman aged 40 to 50 with alopecia areata. Some clones in this sample may be carry-over from other donors' samples.

This rearrangement joins TRBV20-1 to TRBJ1-5; 7 bases fit TRBD1. V lost 5 bases, J lost 5 bases, and 9 bases stayed unmatched. CDR3 size: 14 residues. Germline loops: CDR1 DFQATT, CDR2 SNEGSKA (reference sequence). CDR3 sequence reads: CSAGYDRAHQPQHF. The CDR3 DNA reads as TGCAGTGCTGGATACGACAGGGCGCATCAGCCCCAGCATTTT.

This CDR3 is CAWSVGPRANQPQHF. CDR3 sequence (DNA): TGTGCCTGGAGTGTAGGGCCCAGAGCGAATCAGCCCCAGCATTTT. The chain is built from TRBV30 and TRBJ1-5; D gene uncertain. Per germline, CDR1 GTSNPN and CDR2 SVGIG (reference sequence). V lost 0 bases, J lost 4 bases, and 13 bases lay in between. The CDR3 contains 15 residues.

This clonotype was seen repeatedly, ten times or more. The chain combines TRBV6-4 with TRBJ1-6; possible D gene TRBD1, 5 bases. In germline, CDR1 is MRHNA, CDR2 SNTAGT. The germline V and J ends were trimmed by 2 bases and 7 bases, with 12 bases remaining between them. This CDR3 spans 15 amino acids. CDR3 loop: CASSDEPGSNSPLHF. CDR3 in DNA: TGTGCCAGCAGTGACGAACCAGGGTCGAATTCACCCCTCCACTTT.

On this clonotype itself: With a much larger clone just one base away, this may be a read error. The J gene is TRBJ1-2, the V gene TRBV6-2 or TRBV6-3; D is perhaps TRBD1 (6 bases). Germline assignment: CDR1 MNHEY and CDR2 SVGEGT. This CDR3 is 15 amino acids long. V lost 6 bases, J lost 0 bases, and 14 bases lay in between. The CDR3, as DNA: TGTGCCAGCAGGTCGGGGACAAGCACTAACTATGGCTACACCTTC. It yields the protein CASRSGTSTNYGYTF.

This clonotype was seen repeatedly, ten times or more. The genes are TRBV5-1 and TRBJ2-2, with 9 bases lining up with TRBD2. The CDR3 spans 16 residues. The trim removed 4 bases at V and 4 bases at J, leaving 8 bases unmatched. Germline CDR1 and CDR2: SGHRS and YFSETQ. Here the CDR3 reads CASSPLAGDPTGELFF. For the CDR3, the DNA is TGCGCCAGCAGCCCCTTAGCGGGAGATCCCACCGGGGAGCTGTTTTTT.

This clonotype was observed a handful of times. This chain uses TRBV5-4 with TRBJ2-1; 11 bases agree with TRBD2. J was trimmed by 7 bases and V by 3 bases; bases with no gene match: 9. There are 16 residues in the CDR3. Germline V gene sequence: CDR1 SGHNT, CDR2 YYREEE (reference sequence). Written as DNA, the CDR3 is TGTGCCAGCAGCTCCAGCCCTAGCGGGGGGCCGAATGAGCAGTTCTTC. It encodes CASSSSPSGGPNEQFF.

This clonotype was counted many times. V gene TRBV6-2 or TRBV6-3 combines with J gene TRBJ2-1; D is ambiguous. The germline CDR1 and CDR2 sequences are MNHEY and SVGEGT. The CDR3 runs to 13 residues. V was clipped by 0 bases and J by 6 bases, with 6 bases between them. Here the CDR3 DNA reads TGTGCCAGCAGTTACTCAGCTCCCAATGAGCAGTTCTTC. Translation gives CASSYSAPNEQFF.

This clonotype was picked up many times. V and J are TRBV11-3 and TRBJ2-7, with D perhaps TRBD1 (6 bases). V was trimmed by 5 bases and J by 3 bases, leaving 11 bases between them. The CDR3 spans 13 residues. Germline V gives CDR1 SGHNT, CDR2 YENEEA. The CDR3 reads CASSPGADYEQYF. Here the CDR3 DNA reads TGTGCCAGCAGCCCAGGGGCGGACTACGAGCAGTACTTC.

The sample holds a few counts of this clonotype. CDR3 sequence (DNA): TGTGCCAGCAGCCAAGATTCCGGGGGCGCCCTCGAGCAGTACTTC. It specifies CASSQDSGGALEQYF. The genes are TRBV4-2 and TRBJ2-7; D is possibly TRBD1 or TRBD2 (6 bases each). The V and J ends lost 0 bases and 6 bases respectively, with 15 bases between them. This CDR3 has 15 amino acids. CDR1 LGHNA and CDR2 YNFKEQ come from the germline V gene.

The chain uses TRBV28 and TRBJ1-5; tentative D call: TRBD1 (5 bases). The CDR3 covers 18 residues. Trimming removed 11 bases at V and 6 bases at J, with 32 bases between. CDR1 MDHEN and CDR2 SYDVKM come from the germline V gene. CDR3 amino acids: CAAAQGGTALEIRQPQHF. CDR3 nucleotide sequence: TGTGCCGCAGCGCAGGGAGGGACCGCCCTGGAAATCCGTCAGCCCCAGCATTTT.